These 19 T cell receptor beta chains originate from one sample sequenced in a study of control samples from healthy donors and cancer patients. The repertoire was sequenced with immunoSEQ multiplex PCR; TCRdb's copy has only in-frame clones and lacks some. The table has 100,000 to 150,000 clones, roughly 90% seen once. Input material: blood. The source of these receptors is a man aged 18 to 30 in good health.

The J gene is TRBJ2-7, the V gene TRBV6-5; a weak D match, TRBD1 (5 bases). The CDR3 loop spans 15 amino acids. V lost 4 bases, J lost 2 bases, and 15 bases lay in between. Germline V lookup: CDR1 MNHEY, CDR2 SVGAGI. CDR3 loop: CASSSQFKGTYEQYF. CDR3 bases: TGTGCCAGCAGTTCACAGTTTAAGGGGACCTACGAGCAGTACTTC.

The rearrangement uses TRBV12-5 and TRBJ2-1; D gene ambiguous. CDR1 and CDR2 from the germline V gene are LGHNT and FRNRAP. This CDR3 comprises 12 residues. Trimming removed 3 bases at V and 8 bases at J, with 8 bases between. CDR3 sequence (DNA): TGTGCTAGTGGTTTTTCAGTGGATGAGCAGTTCTTC. This translates into CASGFSVDEQFF.

V is TRBV27 and J is TRBJ2-7; the match to TRBD2 covers 15 bases. The CDR3 sequence is 15 residues long. After removal of 6 bases from V and 3 bases from J, the junction contained 3 bases not matched to a gene. Germline loops: CDR1 MNHEY, CDR2 SMNVEV (reference sequence). The CDR3 nucleotides read TGTGCCAGCAGGGGGACTAGCGGGAGGATCTACGAGCAGTACTTC. Translating gives CASRGTSGRIYEQYF.

J is TRBJ1-2 and V is TRBV9, with D hard to call. CDR1 SGDLS and CDR2 YYNGEE come from the germline V gene. Trimming pared 1 base from V and 8 bases from J, leaving 9 bases between. CDR3 length equals 12 residues. This CDR3 reads CASSVSAGGYTF. DNA for the CDR3: TGTGCCAGCAGCGTATCGGCGGGAGGCTACACCTTC.

The V and J genes are TRBV30 and TRBJ1-2; TRBD1 aligns across 7 bases. The CDR3 covers 15 residues. Germline V lookup: CDR1 GTSNPN, CDR2 SVGIG (reference sequence). The ends lost 4 bases at V and 5 bases at J; junction bases unmatched: 13. The CDR3 reads CAWNFKDRVWYGYTF. CDR3 nucleotides: TGTGCCTGGAACTTTAAAGACAGGGTATGGTATGGCTACACCTTC.

This rearrangement joins TRBV19 to TRBJ1-6, with D uncertain. This CDR3 comprises 12 residues. Germline-derived CDR1 and CDR2 are LNHDA and SQIVND (reference sequence). V lost 10 bases, J lost 7 bases, and 11 bases lay in between. The CDR3 protein is CATLDGNSPLHF. In DNA form, the CDR3 reads TGTGCCACCCTAGACGGAAATTCACCCCTCCACTTT.

The V gene is TRBV5-6, the J gene TRBJ1-4; no clear D gene. The CDR3 totals 12 residues. The V end was cut by 4 bases, the J end by 7 bases, with 8 bases between. Per the germline V gene, CDR1 is SGHDT and CDR2 is YYEEEE. CDR3 nucleotide sequence: TGTGCCAGCAGCGAAGGACGTGAAAAACTGTTTTTT. This sequence encodes CASSEGREKLFF.

J is TRBJ1-5 and V is TRBV15, with D hard to call. The CDR3 extends over 13 amino acids. Per the germline V gene, CDR1 is LNHNV and CDR2 is YYDKDF (reference sequence). Trimming shortened V by 0 bases and J by 12 bases, and 12 bases separated the two germline ends. The CDR3: CATSRDFGELQHF. The CDR3 DNA reads TGTGCCACCAGCAGAGATTTTGGGGAGCTCCAGCATTTT.

The V and J genes are TRBV25-1 and TRBJ1-1, with 7 bases fitting TRBD1. V gave up 8 bases and J gave up 6 bases; unmatched junction bases: 6. This CDR3 contains 12 residues. Per the germline V gene, CDR1 is MGHDK and CDR2 is SYGVNS. CDR3 in DNA: TGTGCCAGCCAAACACAGGGGTCTGAAGCTTTCTTT. Protein product: CASQTQGSEAFF.

The chain is built from TRBV7-8 and TRBJ1-5, with a tentative D call TRBD1 (6 bases). Trimming shortened V by 8 bases and J by 4 bases, and 12 bases separated the two germline ends. The CDR3 consists of 13 residues. Germline CDR1 reads SGHVS; CDR2 reads FQNEAQ. CDR3 DNA sequence: TGTGCCAGCGGACGGGGGGCAAATCAGCCCCAGCATTTT. The encoded protein is CASGRGANQPQHF.

The chain employs TRBV7-9 and TRBJ1-1, with a weak D call TRBD1 (5 bases). V gave up 2 bases and J gave up 8 bases, with 12 bases separating them. From germline, CDR1 is SEHNR and CDR2 FQNEAQ (reference sequence). The CDR3 contains 13 residues. The CDR3 region is CASSLFGTLEAFF. The CDR3 nucleotides are TGTGCCAGCAGCTTATTCGGGACGTTAGAAGCTTTCTTT.

The chain combines TRBV5-8 with TRBJ2-3, with TRBD1 matching over 9 bases. V lost 4 bases to trimming and J lost 4 bases; unmatched junction nucleotides: 7. The CDR3 totals 15 residues. The germline V gene encodes CDR1 SGHTS and CDR2 YDEGEE. The CDR3 nucleotides are TGTGCCAGCAGCATCGGACAGGGGTGGTCAGATACGCAGTATTTT. Protein: CASSIGQGWSDTQYF.

In this sample, this clone turned up once. A single base is all that separates this from a far larger clone, so a read error is likely. The chain is built from TRBV6-2 or TRBV6-3 and TRBJ2-1; 9 nucleotides match TRBD1. This CDR3 has 14 amino acids. Germline lookup yields CDR1 MNHEY and CDR2 SVGEGT. The V gene end was trimmed by 6 bases and the J gene end by 6 bases; junction bases not matched to a gene: 6. CDR3 protein: CASSPGQGGNEQFF. The CDR3 bases are TGTGCCAGCAGCCCGGGACAGGGAGGCAATGAGCAGTTCTTC.

The chain carries TRBV6-2 or TRBV6-3 and TRBJ1-4, with D unclear. Trimming took 0 bases from V and 7 from J, leaving 15 bases between them. Germline V gene lookup returns CDR1 MNHEY and CDR2 SVGEGT. CDR3 length equals 16 residues. CDR3 bases: TGTGCCAGCAGTTACTCGAGTGGCGGTGGTGGTGAAAAACTGTTTTTT. Amino acid sequence: CASSYSSGGGGEKLFF.

This sequence joins TRBV6-5 and TRBJ1-1; 8 nucleotides agree with TRBD1. J lost 8 bases, V lost 2 bases, and 7 bases had no gene match. The CDR3 runs to 14 residues. Looked up from germline, CDR1 is MNHEY and CDR2 is SVGAGI. The CDR3 reads CASSYARQGPEAFF. For the CDR3, the DNA is TGTGCCAGCAGTTACGCCCGACAGGGGCCCGAAGCTTTCTTT.

V usage is TRBV30 and J usage is TRBJ2-7; TRBD2 is a possible D gene (6 bases). Germline loops: CDR1 GTSNPN, CDR2 SVGIG (reference sequence). The CDR3 loop spans 12 amino acids. V lost 0 bases to trimming and J lost 5 bases, with 8 bases between them. This CDR3 is CAWSVTGDEQYF. CDR3 nucleotide sequence: TGTGCCTGGAGTGTAACGGGGGACGAGCAGTACTTC.

The rearrangement joins TRBV5-1 to TRBJ2-5; TRBD1 matches 8 bases. CDR3 length equals 14 residues. Germline V gene lookup returns CDR1 SGHRS and CDR2 YFSETQ. V dropped 2 bases and J dropped 4; count of bases not matched to a gene: 4. In DNA form, the CDR3 reads TGCGCCAGCAGCTTTCAGGGGGCAACAGAGACCCAGTACTTC. It is translated as CASSFQGATETQYF. The full variable domain, completed using reference TRBV5-1 and TRBJ2-5, is KAGVTQTPRYLIKTRGQQVTLSCSPISGHRSVSWYQQTPGQGLQFLFEYFSETQRNKGNFPGRFSGRQFSNSRSEMNVSTLELGDSALYLCASSFQGATETQYFGPGTRLLVL.

The genes are TRBV25-1 and TRBJ1-2, with D possibly being TRBD1 (5 bases). V was clipped by 7 bases and J by 5 bases, with 17 bases between them. Germline CDR1 MGHDK, CDR2 SYGVNS. The CDR3 is 14 residues long. The CDR3 spells CASTSSDRQYGYTF. CDR3 in DNA: TGTGCCAGCACCTCCTCCGACAGACAGTATGGCTACACCTTC.

This rearrangement joins TRBV2 to TRBJ1-2; D remains ambiguous. CDR3 length: 11 amino acids. V was trimmed by 7 bases and J by 4 bases, leaving 7 bases between them. Germline CDR1 reads SNHLY; CDR2 reads FYNNEI. Written as DNA, the CDR3 is TGTGCCAGCAAACGGGTCTATGGCTACACCTTC. Its translation: CASKRVYGYTF.